These T cell receptor beta chains were read from a single sample in a study of Graves' ophthalmopathy and Graves' hyperthyroidism. TCRdb ran MiXCR on the multiplex PCR reads and lists one entry per CDR3 protein. The sample lists about 550,000 distinct CDR3 sequences, about 40% occurring once. The sequencing sample was made of peripheral blood or thyroid tissue (not recorded which). Source of these receptors: an adult man with Graves' hyperthyroidism. Both conserved end residues are part of each CDR3. The order of the fields is J gene, clone size, D gene, V gene, CDR3 protein, CDR3 DNA. A D gene is named only where the DNA matches it firmly. The size field is filled for only some rows; it gives once, few, many or a size class.

j_gene: TRBJ1-1; abundance: -; d_gene: -; v_gene: TRBV4-1; CDR3aa: CASSQIWGNTEAFF; CDR3nt: TGCGCCAGCAGCCAGATCTGGGGAAACACTGAAGCTTTCTTT
j_gene: TRBJ1-2; abundance: few; d_gene: TRBD1; v_gene: TRBV30; CDR3aa: CAWNDRAGGRANYGYTF; CDR3nt: TGTGCCTGGAATGACCGGGCAGGGGGACGAGCTAACTATGGCTACACCTTC
j_gene: TRBJ2-7; abundance: -; d_gene: -; v_gene: TRBV6-1; CDR3aa: CASSEAEQYF; CDR3nt: TGTGCCAGCAGTGAAGCTGAGCAGTACTTC
j_gene: TRBJ1-1; abundance: -; d_gene: -; v_gene: TRBV12-3/TRBV12-4; CDR3aa: CASRNRRLLGTEAFF; CDR3nt: TGTGCCAGCAGAAATAGACGGCTACTGGGCACTGAAGCTTTCTTT
j_gene: TRBJ2-2; abundance: many; d_gene: -; v_gene: TRBV7-2; CDR3aa: CASSLVVTVGTGELFF; CDR3nt: TGTGCCAGCAGCTTAGTGGTAACGGTTGGGACCGGGGAGCTGTTTTTT
j_gene: TRBJ1-2; abundance: many; d_gene: TRBD1; v_gene: TRBV2; CDR3aa: CASSVPTGQSNYGYTF; CDR3nt: TGTGCCAGCAGTGTCCCTACGGGACAGTCAAACTATGGCTACACCTTC
j_gene: TRBJ1-6; abundance: once; d_gene: -; v_gene: TRBV20-1; CDR3aa: CNASLVGGVSYNSPLHF; CDR3nt: TGCAATGCTTCTTTGGTGGGGGGGGTCTCCTATAATTCACCCCTCCACTTT
j_gene: TRBJ1-1; abundance: -; d_gene: -; v_gene: TRBV2; CDR3aa: CASRGWDTEAFF; CDR3nt: TGTGCCAGCAGGGGATGGGACACTGAAGCTTTCTTT
j_gene: TRBJ2-7; abundance: many; d_gene: -; v_gene: TRBV20-1; CDR3aa: CSARGGGTVSYEQYF; CDR3nt: TGCAGTGCTAGAGGTGGAGGGACGGTCTCCTACGAGCAGTACTTC
j_gene: TRBJ1-5; abundance: once; d_gene: -; v_gene: TRBV7-2; CDR3aa: CASSLARFSGGEQHF; CDR3nt: TGTGCCAGCAGCTTAGCACGATTCAGCGGTGGTGAGCAGCATTTT
j_gene: TRBJ2-7; abundance: -; d_gene: -; v_gene: TRBV7-2; CDR3aa: CASSRIARGYEQYF; CDR3nt: TGTGCCAGCAGCCGGATTGCCAGGGGCTACGAGCAGTACTTC
j_gene: TRBJ1-2; abundance: -; d_gene: TRBD1; v_gene: TRBV29-1; CDR3aa: CSPTGNYGYTF; CDR3nt: TGCAGTCCGACAGGGAACTATGGCTACACCTTC
j_gene: TRBJ2-7; abundance: -; d_gene: -; v_gene: TRBV19; CDR3aa: CASPGRKRGRADHEQYF; CDR3nt: TGTGCCAGTCCCGGCCGTAAGAGGGGGAGGGCCGATCACGAGCAGTACTTC
j_gene: TRBJ1-6; abundance: -; d_gene: TRBD1; v_gene: TRBV7-2; CDR3aa: CASSTGQGNGSPLHF; CDR3nt: TGTGCCAGCAGCACCGGACAGGGGAACGGTTCACCCCTCCACTTT
j_gene: TRBJ2-1; abundance: -; d_gene: -; v_gene: TRBV10-3; CDR3aa: CASSSQGIEQFF; CDR3nt: TGTGCCAGCAGTTCGCAGGGTATTGAGCAGTTCTTC
j_gene: TRBJ2-5; abundance: -; d_gene: -; v_gene: TRBV6-5; CDR3aa: CASSYSDSLLGETQYF; CDR3nt: TGTGCCAGCAGTTACAGTGACAGCCTACTAGGGGAGACCCAGTACTTC
j_gene: TRBJ1-2; abundance: many; d_gene: TRBD1; v_gene: TRBV20-1; CDR3aa: CSAGGQGGYGYTF; CDR3nt: TGCAGTGCTGGAGGACAGGGAGGCTATGGCTACACCTTC
j_gene: TRBJ1-1; abundance: few; d_gene: TRBD1; v_gene: TRBV13; CDR3aa: CASSLSTGSSLGPRDRGHTEAFF; CDR3nt: TGTGCCAGCAGCTTATCAACTGGGTCGTCGCTCGGCCCCCGGGACAGGGGGCACACTGAAGCTTTCTTT
j_gene: TRBJ1-6; abundance: many; d_gene: TRBD1; v_gene: TRBV5-6; CDR3aa: CASSEGTGSRSPLHF; CDR3nt: TGTGCCAGCAGCGAAGGGACAGGGTCGCGATCACCCCTCCACTTT
j_gene: TRBJ2-1; abundance: -; d_gene: TRBD2; v_gene: TRBV7-9; CDR3aa: CASSQGLARANEQFF; CDR3nt: TGTGCCAGCAGCCAAGGACTAGCGCGAGCAAATGAGCAGTTCTTC
j_gene: TRBJ2-7; abundance: -; d_gene: -; v_gene: TRBV6-5; CDR3aa: CASSYGDDEQYF; CDR3nt: TGTGCCAGCAGTTACGGGGACGACGAGCAGTACTTC
j_gene: TRBJ1-1; abundance: many; d_gene: -; v_gene: TRBV6-6; CDR3aa: CASSSQYGTEAFF; CDR3nt: TGTGCCAGCAGTTCCCAGTACGGAACTGAAGCTTTCTTT
j_gene: TRBJ2-3; abundance: -; d_gene: TRBD1; v_gene: TRBV15; CDR3aa: CATSDPTGHHTDTQYF; CDR3nt: TGTGCCACCAGCGACCCGACAGGGCACCACACAGATACGCAGTATTTT
j_gene: TRBJ2-7; abundance: -; d_gene: TRBD1; v_gene: TRBV20-1; CDR3aa: CSYSGQGTYEQYF; CDR3nt: TGCAGTTACTCCGGACAGGGAACCTACGAGCAGTACTTC
j_gene: TRBJ1-3; abundance: -; d_gene: -; v_gene: TRBV10-3; CDR3aa: CAISESAFEQYFGPGTIYF; CDR3nt: -
j_gene: TRBJ2-2; abundance: once; d_gene: -; v_gene: TRBV24-1; CDR3aa: CATSDYRNTGELSF; CDR3nt: TGTGCCACCAGTGATTACCGGAACACCGGGGAGCTGTCTTTC
j_gene: TRBJ1-6; abundance: many; d_gene: TRBD1; v_gene: TRBV2; CDR3aa: CASSQGQGNSPLHF; CDR3nt: TGTGCCAGCAGCCAGGGACAGGGGAATTCACCCCTCCACTTT
j_gene: TRBJ2-5; abundance: -; d_gene: TRBD2; v_gene: TRBV20-1; CDR3aa: CSARAGRAQETQYF; CDR3nt: TGCAGTGCTAGAGCCGGGAGGGCTCAAGAGACCCAGTACTTC
j_gene: TRBJ2-7; abundance: -; d_gene: TRBD2; v_gene: TRBV10-3; CDR3aa: CASSELGLVRKTGTSGSRQYF; CDR3nt: TGTGCCAGCAGTGAACTCGGGTTGGTTCGCAAAACCGGGACTAGCGGGAGCAGACAGTACTTC
j_gene: TRBJ2-3; abundance: -; d_gene: TRBD1; v_gene: TRBV5-4; CDR3aa: CASSLGDRFRTQYF; CDR3nt: TGTGCCAGCAGCTTGGGGGACAGGTTTCGTACGCAGTATTTT
j_gene: TRBJ1-5; abundance: -; d_gene: TRBD1; v_gene: TRBV7-8; CDR3aa: CASSVSTGGINRPQHF; CDR3nt: TGTGCCAGCAGCGTATCTACAGGGGGAATCAATCGGCCCCAGCATTTT
j_gene: TRBJ2-3; abundance: few; d_gene: TRBD1; v_gene: TRBV7-2; CDR3aa: CASSLQGALTDTQYF; CDR3nt: TGTGCCAGCAGCTTACAGGGGGCGCTCACAGATACGCAGTATTTT
j_gene: TRBJ2-1; abundance: -; d_gene: -; v_gene: TRBV13; CDR3aa: CASSLGISYNEQFF; CDR3nt: TGTGCCAGCAGCTTAGGTATCTCCTACAATGAGCAGTTCTTC
j_gene: TRBJ2-3; abundance: few; d_gene: -; v_gene: TRBV2; CDR3aa: CAVTPRDTQYF; CDR3nt: TGTGCCGTTACTCCACGGGATACGCAGTATTTT
j_gene: TRBJ2-7; abundance: -; d_gene: -; v_gene: TRBV29-1; CDR3aa: CSVELGFDEQYF; CDR3nt: TGCAGCGTTGAACTAGGGTTCGACGAGCAGTACTTC
j_gene: TRBJ2-7; abundance: -; d_gene: TRBD1; v_gene: TRBV10-3; CDR3aa: CASSLYSTADRINEQYF; CDR3nt: TGTGCCAGCAGTTTATACTCTACAGCGGACAGGATAAACGAGCAGTACTTC
j_gene: TRBJ1-1; abundance: many; d_gene: TRBD1; v_gene: TRBV29-1; CDR3aa: CSVFGTGRLIAFF; CDR3nt: TGCAGCGTTTTTGGGACAGGCAGACTGATAGCTTTCTTT
j_gene: TRBJ1-6; abundance: few; d_gene: -; v_gene: TRBV12-5; CDR3aa: CASGLVIGHPYNSPLHF; CDR3nt: TGTGCTAGTGGTTTGGTAATTGGACATCCCTATAATTCACCCCTCCACTTT
j_gene: TRBJ1-1; abundance: many; d_gene: -; v_gene: TRBV5-1; CDR3aa: CASSRVLDTEAFF; CDR3nt: TGCGCCAGCAGTCGGGTTCTGGACACTGAAGCTTTCTTT
j_gene: TRBJ2-5; abundance: few; d_gene: TRBD1; v_gene: TRBV2; CDR3aa: CASSTNRGSNQPQYF; CDR3nt: TGTGCCAGCAGTACAAACAGGGGTAGCAATCAGCCCCAGTACTTC
j_gene: TRBJ2-3; abundance: -; d_gene: -; v_gene: TRBV5-1; CDR3aa: CASSLEQGRATTQYF; CDR3nt: TGCGCCAGCAGCTTGGAACAGGGACGGGCCACCACGCAGTATTTT